This T cell receptor (beta chain) was obtained from a study of CD8+CD57+ T cells in acquired aplastic anemia. Study overall: Sorted CD4+ plus CD8+ cells gave DNA averaging roughly 3 ug. Study-level points and caveats: Statistical testing detected no significant gap in CD8+ Simpson's diversity between patients and controls.

The CDR3 contains 14 residues. V was trimmed by 9 bases and J by 3 bases, leaving 18 bases between them. Germline V CDR1 and CDR2: LNHDA, SQIVND (reference sequence). Profiles of TCR beta VDJ and CDR3 were generated from a genomic DNA template. TCRdb reanalysed the reads using MiXCR and keeps one entry per CDR3 protein. This table holds about 98,000 distinct CDR3 sequences, about 67% found once. With respect to this clonotype: Its antigen is undetermined.

By flow cytometry, patients selected for sequencing had shown an expansion of CD8+CD57+ cells. Everyone among the patients had severe acquired aplastic anemia. The chain recombines TRBV19 with TRBJ2-7; tentative D call: TRBD1 (6 bases). What was sequenced was sorted CD4+, CD8+, or CD8+CD57+ T cells (not recorded which) from PBMCs. The origin of this receptor is a human donor with aplastic anemia. The CDR3 protein is CASSGQSQYYEQYF. The CDR3 DNA reads TGTGCCAGCAGTGGACAGAGCCAATACTACGAGCAGTACTTC.